A single sample gave rise to the 29 T cell receptor beta chains below, sequenced in a study of blood T cell repertoires in COVID-19. The method was immunoSEQ multiplex PCR; TCRdb's version includes in-frame clones alone and lacks a portion of them. The sample has approximately 300,000 clones; 75% to 90% are singletons. Input material: PBMCs or T cells enriched from blood (not recorded which). These receptors originate from a woman aged 25 to 39 who had recovered from COVID-19.

This clone showed up many times. This chain links TRBV7-7 with TRBJ2-3; no clear D. Trimming shortened V by 2 bases and J by 4 bases, and 13 bases separated the two germline ends. Germline assignment: CDR1 SSHAT and CDR2 FNYEAQ (reference sequence). CDR3 length: 15 residues. The CDR3 coding sequence is TGTGCCAGCAGCTTAAAATCCGGCGGAGCAGATACGCAGTATTTT. Protein sequence: CASSLKSGGADTQYF.

This sequence joins TRBV2 and TRBJ1-6; 12 bases line up with TRBD1. This CDR3 has 16 residues. J gave up 10 bases and V 4 bases, and 8 bases lay outside the gene matches. The germline V gene has CDR1 SNHLY and CDR2 FYNNEI. CDR3 DNA: TGTGCCAGCAGTGTGGGACAGGGGGCTGTCGGGTCACCCCTCCACTTT. Its protein product is CASSVGQGAVGSPLHF.

V and J are TRBV5-1 and TRBJ1-1, with 10 bases identical to TRBD1. The germline V gene encodes CDR1 SGHRS and CDR2 YFSETQ. V lost 4 bases, J lost 4 bases, and 7 bases stayed unmatched. The CDR3 covers 15 residues. The CDR3 is CASSARTGGTTEAFF. Written as DNA, the CDR3 is TGCGCCAGCAGCGCACGGACAGGGGGAACCACTGAAGCTTTCTTT. Together with reference TRBV5-1 and TRBJ1-1, the CDR3 gives the full variable domain: KAGVTQTPRYLIKTRGQQVTLSCSPISGHRSVSWYQQTPGQGLQFLFEYFSETQRNKGNFPGRFSGRQFSNSRSEMNVSTLELGDSALYLCASSARTGGTTEAFFGQGTRLTVV.

V gene TRBV5-1 combines with J gene TRBJ1-6, with TRBD1 matching 7 bases. Germline V lookup: CDR1 SGHRS, CDR2 YFSETQ. After removal of 4 bases from V and 9 bases from J, the junction contained 10 bases not matched to a gene. The CDR3 is 15 amino acids. The CDR3 here is CASSRGGTESSPLHF. The CDR3 region has the DNA TGCGCCAGCAGCCGAGGCGGGACAGAAAGTTCACCCCTCCACTTT.

The V call is TRBV4-1, the J call TRBJ2-1; TRBD2 might be the D (5 bases). The CDR3 is made up of 16 amino acids. V was trimmed by 2 bases and J by 7 bases, leaving 18 bases between them. Germline V CDR1 and CDR2: MGHRA, YSYEKL. CDR3: CASSQTVAHQRNEQFF. The CDR3 bases are TGCGCCAGCAGCCAAACCGTAGCGCATCAGAGGAATGAGCAGTTCTTC.

This chain links TRBV30 with TRBJ1-4; 7 positions match TRBD1. This CDR3 has 13 amino acids. Germline V gene sequence: CDR1 GTSNPN, CDR2 SVGIG (reference sequence). Losses at the gene ends were 2 bases for V and 6 bases for J; bases not matched to a gene: 3. This CDR3 reads CAWSTGVDEKLFF. CDR3 DNA: TGTGCCTGGAGTACAGGGGTGGATGAAAAACTGTTTTTT.

V gene TRBV11-2 combines with J gene TRBJ2-5, with TRBD1 identical over 9 bases. Unmatched junction bases numbered 8, after V lost 5 bases and J lost 4 bases. Germline-derived CDR1 and CDR2 are SGHAT and FQNNGV. This CDR3 is 15 amino acids long. The CDR3 region has the DNA TGTGCCAGCAGCGGGACAGGGTCCCACCGAGAGACCCAGTACTTC. Translation gives CASSGTGSHRETQYF. The full variable domain, completed using reference TRBV11-2 and TRBJ2-5, is EAGVAQSPRYKIIEKRQSVAFWCNPISGHATLYWYQQILGQGPKLLIQFQNNGVVDDSQLPKDRFSAERLKGVDSTLKIQPAKLEDSAVYLCASSGTGSHRETQYFGPGTRLLVL.

This clone was seen only once. The J gene is TRBJ2-7, the V gene TRBV13; D is perhaps TRBD1 (6 bases). The CDR3 loop spans 15 amino acids. V lost 0 bases, J lost 2 bases, and 11 bases lay in between. Germline V gene lookup returns CDR1 PRHDT and CDR2 FYEKMQ (reference sequence). Here the CDR3 DNA reads TGTGCCAGCAGCTTAGGGGCAGGGGCGGCCTACGAGCAGTACTTC. Its protein product is CASSLGAGAAYEQYF. Using reference TRBV13 and TRBJ2-7 for the parts outside the CDR3, the full variable domain is AAGVIQSPRHLIKEKRETATLKCYPIPRHDTVYWYQQGPGQDPQFLISFYEKMQSDKGSIPDRFSAQQFSDYHSELNMSSLELGDSALYFCASSLGAGAAYEQYFGPGTRLTVT.

The rearrangement links TRBV7-6 to TRBJ1-2; D unclear. The germline CDR1 and CDR2 sequences are SGHVS and FNYEAQ. The CDR3 length is 20 residues. V lost 4 bases, J lost 1 base, and 28 bases lay in between. CDR3 amino acids: CASSSNGDPTADIINYGYTF. In DNA form, the CDR3 reads TGTGCCAGCAGCTCAAACGGGGATCCGACGGCTGACATTATTAACTATGGCTACACCTTC.

V is TRBV12-3 or TRBV12-4 and J is TRBJ1-1; no definite D call. The CDR3 totals 13 residues. V was shortened by 11 bases and J by 4 bases, with 17 bases between the two germline ends. For the CDR3, the DNA is TGTGCCGGCCGCGAGGGAGGTGGCACTGAAGCTTTCTTT. This translates into CAGREGGGTEAFF.

This clone has a single count. The chain employs TRBV5-1 and TRBJ2-3; TRBD2 matches at 11 bases. J lost 3 bases, V lost 4 bases, and 13 bases had no gene match. In germline, CDR1 is SGHRS, CDR2 YFSETQ. The CDR3 extends over 18 amino acids. This chain's CDR3 is CASSTLSLAGGRTDTQYF. For the CDR3, the DNA is TGCGCCAGCAGCACCCTTAGTCTAGCGGGAGGACGGACAGATACGCAGTATTTT.

The V and J genes are TRBV5-1 and TRBJ1-2; 9 bases match TRBD1. The germline gives CDR1 SGHRS, CDR2 YFSETQ. This CDR3 is 16 amino acids long. The junction had 11 bases not matched to a gene; V was cut back by 6 bases and J by 2 bases. The CDR3 sequence is CASTNGPGQGNYGYTF. For the CDR3, the DNA is TGCGCCAGCACCAATGGACCGGGACAGGGAAACTATGGCTACACCTTC.

The V call is TRBV27, the J call TRBJ2-5; the D gene is possibly TRBD1 (6 bases). The CDR3 sequence is 13 residues long. Germline assignment: CDR1 MNHEY and CDR2 SMNVEV (reference sequence). Deletions cut 2 bases from V and 14 bases from J, with 18 bases between. The CDR3 spells CASSLVHRDTHYF. The CDR3 DNA follows: TGTGCCAGCAGTTTAGTACACCGGGACACGCACTACTTC.

This chain connects TRBV4-2 to TRBJ1-1; maybe TRBD1 (6 bases). In germline, CDR1 is LGHNA, CDR2 YNFKEQ. The V and J ends lost 3 bases and 8 bases respectively, with 16 bases between them. The CDR3 covers 14 residues. CDR3 sequence reads: CASSQGATKGEAFF. In DNA, the CDR3 is TGTGCCAGCAGCCAGGGGGCCACGAAAGGGGAAGCTTTCTTT.

This chain connects TRBV5-1 to TRBJ1-2, with D tentatively TRBD1 (6 bases). V lost 4 bases and J lost 4, with 20 bases in between. Per the germline V gene, CDR1 is SGHRS and CDR2 is YFSETQ. The CDR3 is made up of 16 amino acids. CDR3 residues: CASSPGHQGRGYGYTF. As DNA, the CDR3 is TGCGCCAGCAGCCCGGGGCACCAGGGGCGAGGCTATGGCTACACCTTC.

The CDR3 protein is CASLQGAAKEAFF. The CDR3 bases are TGTGCCAGCTTACAGGGGGCAGCCAAAGAAGCTTTCTTT. V is TRBV28 and J is TRBJ1-1; 9 nucleotides agree with TRBD1. This CDR3 region has 13 residues. Per germline, CDR1 MDHEN and CDR2 SYDVKM. The junction had 9 bases not matched to a gene; V was cut back by 8 bases and J by 8 bases.

This chain connects TRBV2 to TRBJ1-2, with D perhaps TRBD1 (6 bases). V dropped 4 bases and J dropped 11 bases, with 17 bases sitting between them. Germline CDR1 and CDR2: SNHLY and FYNNEI. The CDR3 spans 13 residues. CDR3 in amino acids: CASSANPGDTYTF. CDR3 coding DNA: TGTGCCAGCAGTGCGAACCCCGGGGACACTTACACCTTC.

V and J are TRBV6-1 and TRBJ1-1; no clear D. The CDR3 is 16 amino acids. The V gene's germline CDR1 is MNHNS and CDR2 SASEGT. Between the trimmed V and J ends, which lost 3 bases and 7 bases, there was a span of 21 bases. The CDR3 spells CASSDPQRDISYEAFF. The CDR3 DNA sequence: TGTGCCAGCAGTGACCCGCAAAGAGACATATCATATGAAGCTTTCTTT.

J is TRBJ1-4 and V is TRBV3-1 (or the pseudogene TRBV3-2); possible D gene TRBD1, 5 bases. Germline V gene lookup returns CDR1 LGHDT and CDR2 YNNKEL (reference sequence). The CDR3 spans 13 residues. Deletions cut 1 base from V and 8 bases from J, with 8 bases between. This CDR3 is CASSQVEGEKLFF. CDR3 nucleotide sequence: TGTGCCAGCAGCCAAGTGGAGGGGGAAAAACTGTTTTTT.

The chain employs TRBV4-1 and TRBJ1-4, with 7 bases matching TRBD1. The trim removed 0 bases at V and 0 bases at J, leaving 7 bases unmatched. Germline values: CDR1 MGHRA, CDR2 YSYEKL. CDR3 length: 18 amino acids. Here the CDR3 DNA reads TGCGCCAGCAGCCAAGAAGGCAGGGGGATTGCAACTAATGAAAAACTGTTTTTT. It encodes CASSQEGRGIATNEKLFF.

V gene TRBV9 combines with J gene TRBJ2-7, with D perhaps TRBD1 (6 bases). CDR1 SGDLS and CDR2 YYNGEE come from the germline V gene. Trimming removed 0 bases from V and 1 base from J, with 14 bases in between. The CDR3 totals 16 residues. Written as DNA, the CDR3 is TGTGCCAGCAGCGTAGAGGGGGACCCCTCTTCCTACGAGCAGTACTTC. Amino acid sequence: CASSVEGDPSSYEQYF.

The rearrangement joins TRBV15 to TRBJ2-5, with 8 positions matching TRBD1. The trim removed 0 bases at V and 5 bases at J, leaving 5 bases unmatched. The CDR3 loop spans 15 amino acids. CDR1 and CDR2 from the germline V gene are LNHNV and YYDKDF (reference sequence). The CDR3 coding sequence is TGTGCCACCAGCAGAGAGGTTGACAGGGGCGAGACCCAGTACTTC. The encoded protein is CATSREVDRGETQYF.

V gene TRBV29-1 combines with J gene TRBJ2-7; TRBD1 agrees at 8 bases. Per germline, CDR1 SQVTM and CDR2 ANQGSEA. V dropped 5 bases and J dropped 0; count of bases not matched to a gene: 3. The CDR3 contains 13 residues. Here the CDR3 DNA reads TGCAGCGTTCGGACAGGGAGCTCCTACGAGCAGTACTTC. It is translated as CSVRTGSSYEQYF.

J is TRBJ2-7 and V is TRBV29-1; D is perhaps TRBD1 (6 bases). Germline CDR1 and CDR2: SQVTM and ANQGSEA. Deletions cut 8 bases from V and 1 base from J, with 12 bases between. This CDR3 has 12 residues. Written as DNA, the CDR3 is TGCAGCTTCATGGGGGCGTCCTACGAGCAGTACTTC. Translated: CSFMGASYEQYF.

This rearrangement joins TRBV19 to TRBJ1-6, with 9 positions matching TRBD1. The CDR3 is 15 residues long. With 7 bases clipped from V and 7 bases from J, the junction kept 8 bases outside the gene matches. Germline V lookup: CDR1 LNHDA, CDR2 SQIVND (reference sequence). CDR3 nucleotide sequence: TGTGCCAGTAAATCGGTGGGGACAGGGAATTCACCCCTCCACTTT. This encodes CASKSVGTGNSPLHF.

The rearrangement links TRBV7-9 to TRBJ1-5; D unresolved. The CDR3 extends over 14 amino acids. V was shortened by 5 bases and J by 5 bases, with 13 bases between the two germline ends. Germline CDR1 SEHNR, CDR2 FQNEAQ (reference sequence). The DNA of the CDR3 is TGTGCCAGCAGCGGCGGGGATCCTTATCAGCCCCAGCATTTT. Translated, it gives CASSGGDPYQPQHF. Based on the CDR3 plus reference TRBV7-9 and TRBJ1-5, the full variable domain is DTGVSQNPRHKITKRGQNVTFRCDPISEHNRLYWYRQTLGQGPEFLTYFQNEAQLEKSRLLSDRFSAERPKGSFSTLEIQRTEQGDSAMYLCASSGGDPYQPQHFGDGTRLSIL.

This clone showed up just once. The V gene is TRBV10-3, the J gene TRBJ2-4; TRBD2 matches at 9 bases. CDR3 length: 17 amino acids. Germline V gene data show CDR1 as ENHRY and CDR2 as SYGVKD. The trim removed 2 bases at V and 0 bases at J, leaving 5 bases unmatched. The CDR3 here is CAISERASGVAKNIQYF. The CDR3 coding sequence is TGTGCCATCAGTGAGCGCGCTAGCGGGGTAGCCAAAAACATTCAGTACTTC.

The gene calls are TRBV7-2 and TRBJ1-4, with D perhaps TRBD1 (6 bases). This CDR3 region has 15 residues. Germline CDR1 is SGHTA and CDR2 is FQGNSA. V lost 5 bases, J lost 6 bases, and 16 bases lay in between. CDR3 amino acids: CASSVEGGVYEKLFF. The DNA for the CDR3 is TGTGCCAGCAGCGTCGAAGGGGGTGTATATGAAAAACTGTTTTTT.

The chain carries TRBV7-9 and TRBJ2-1; 9 bases match TRBD1. The junction had 11 bases not matched to a gene; V was cut back by 8 bases and J by 3 bases. CDR1 and CDR2 from the germline V gene are SEHNR and FQNEAQ (reference sequence). The CDR3 extends over 16 amino acids. The chain's CDR3 is CASHQIPGQGYNEQFF. The DNA for the CDR3 is TGTGCCAGCCATCAAATACCGGGACAGGGCTACAATGAGCAGTTCTTC.